This TCR beta chain was recorded in a study of blood T cell repertoires in COVID-19 (dated by TCRdb to the early 2020s). About the study as a whole: Samples from collaborators originated in the United States, Italy and Spain and spanned both the acute and convalescent phases of COVID-19. The prospective study material was composed of cDNA or gDNA derived from T cells, B-cell-depleted T cells, or PBMCs. Deeply sampled blood TCRbeta repertoires from subjects exposed to, actively infected with, or recovered from COVID-19 were included in the dataset. The repertoires were released in a freely available public database meant as a resource for research on the immune response to SARS-CoV-2. The samples were drawn from the first 160 participants of the ongoing ImmuneRACE study and from some 1,300 subjects provided by 6 global collaborators. Nearly every sample came with metadata listing a de-identified subject ID, COVID-19 status, age in years and sex. Where available, HLA class I and class II types were taken from metadata supplied by the sample provider and were not determined by assay-based typing.

This clone appeared a few times. Its antigen target is currently unknown. No qualities accompany the bases; no much larger clone lies one base away. The immunoSEQ Assay, a bias-controlled multiplex PCR, was used to amplify TCRbeta CDR3 regions from genomic DNA. The source study handled its data this way. The number of nucleated cells in each sample was estimated by amplification of reference gene primers within the assay. To quantify the absolute abundance of each unique TCRbeta CDR3 rearrangement, sequence reads were collapsed and filtered. Productive Simpson clonality was computed per sample as the square root of Simpson's diversity index over productive rearrangements. Here the immuneACCESS table is served through TCRdb, limited to in-frame sequences with V and J called. Missing clones are a known gap in these copies; in checked studies unresolved V genes cover under half, and the rest lacks a known reason. That table gives V, J and clone size, and the DNA gave D and trimming. Within this sample are about 210,000 clones, with 75% to 85% of them counted one time only. The top ten clones comprise around a tenth of the sample.

Participants in the prospective study were enrolled through a virtual design, were aged roughly 18 to 90 years, and lived in fewer than 30 United States geographic areas. Cohort assignment in the prospective study relied on participant-reported clinical history from a screening survey and a study questionnaire. Recovered participants in ImmuneRACE Cohort 3 were defined as having two consecutive negative NP/OP PCR tests, clearance from a healthcare professional, or resolution of symptoms. In the prospective study, mobile phlebotomists collected whole blood, serum and a nasopharyngeal or oropharyngeal swab from each participant. Over a roughly 2-month period, participants in the prospective study had the option of providing additional blood draws and questionnaires. Blood samples from the prospective study were shipped frozen or at room temperature prior to DNA extraction. The V and J ends are trimmed by 5 bases and 1 base, leaving 14 bases between them. The cysteine opens and the phenylalanine closes a CDR3 of 15 amino acids. The read is trimmed to its CDR3 DNA, 45 bases read in frame from base 1. Via the germline V gene (reference sequence), CDR1 is GTSNPN and CDR2 SVGIG.

The paper's findings and limits, for the study overall: The quantity of clinical and demographic metadata differed by source and by participant and was supplied without curation.

The chain couples TRBV30 to TRBJ2-2; tentative D gene TRBD2, with 5 bases matching. The receptor comes from a man aged 35 to 55 who had recovered from COVID-19. The sequencing sample was made of PBMCs or T cells enriched from blood (not recorded which). The CDR3 corresponds to CAWSRGWGNTGELFF. The nucleotides are TGTGCCTGGTCGAGAGGGTGGGGGAACACCGGGGAGCTGTTTTTT. The full variable domain, with segments outside the CDR3 supplied by the reference TRBV30 and TRBJ2-2 proteins, appears as SQTIHQWPATLVQPVGSPLSLECTVEGTSNPNLYWYRQAAGRGLQLLFYSVGIGQISSEVPQNLSASRPQDRQFILSSKKLLLSDSGFYLCAWSRGWGNTGELFFGEGSRLTVL.